Each of the 9 T cell receptor beta chains below was sequenced from the same sample in a study of beta chain features in type 1 diabetes. Whole-study results and caveats: Type 1 diabetes patients showed a moderate but significant shortening of TCRB CDR3s in all four CD4+ subsets.

Which antigens these TCRs recognize remains unknown. Sequencing targeted expressed TCRB transcripts, as all isolated RNA had been reverse transcribed. Clones were read by immunoSEQ multiplex PCR, and TCRdb kept only the in-frame ones, dropping some. The table records about 650,000 clones, around 11% of them present only once. What was sequenced was naive CD4+ T cells from blood. These receptors were collected from a man younger than 40 with type 1 diabetes.

This clone was seen only a few times. V gene TRBV18 combines with J gene TRBJ2-1, with D perhaps matching TRBD2 (5 bases). V was clipped by 3 bases and J by 6 bases, with 12 bases between them. The germline V gene has CDR1 KGHSH and CDR2 LQKENI. This CDR3 comprises 14 residues. Here the CDR3 reads CASSPDQGSNEQFF. The CDR3 DNA reads as TGTGCCAGCTCACCTGACCAAGGGAGCAATGAGCAGTTCTTC. Based on the CDR3 plus reference TRBV18 and TRBJ2-1, the full variable domain is NAGVMQNPRHLVRRRGQEARLRCSPMKGHSHVYWYRQLPEEGLKFMVYLQKENIIDESGMPKERFSAEFPKEGPSILRIQQVVRGDSAAYFCASSPDQGSNEQFFGPGTRLTVL.

This chain uses TRBV6-5 with TRBJ2-5; 9 bases fit TRBD1. In germline, CDR1 is MNHEY, CDR2 SVGAGI. CDR3 size: 15 residues. The V and J ends lost 2 bases and 3 bases, in that order; junction bases with no gene match: 4. The CDR3 DNA sequence: TGTGCCAGCAGTTACGCCGGGACAGGGAAAGAGACCCAGTACTTC. Protein product: CASSYAGTGKETQYF.

This rearrangement joins TRBV7-2 to TRBJ2-3; possibly TRBD2 for D (5 bases). The V gene's germline CDR1 is SGHTA and CDR2 FQGNSA. The V end was cut by 6 bases, the J end by 2 bases, with 9 bases between. This CDR3 contains 13 residues. In nucleotides, the CDR3 is TGTGCCAGCAGAGGACTGGTCACAGATACGCAGTATTTT. Its protein is CASRGLVTDTQYF.

The V gene is TRBV10-1, the J gene TRBJ2-5, with D unclear. CDR1 is WNHNN and CDR2 is SYGVQD in the germline V gene (reference sequence). V was clipped by 5 bases and J by 5 bases, with 12 bases between them. CDR3 size: 13 residues. The CDR3 loop reads CASSLSGSETQYF. The CDR3 DNA sequence: TGCGCCAGCAGTCTGTCAGGAAGCGAGACCCAGTACTTC.

The chain recombines TRBV5-1 with TRBJ1-2, with 11 positions matching TRBD1. The CDR3 length is 13 residues. Germline CDR1 SGHRS, CDR2 YFSETQ. Trimming at V came to 5 bases and at J to 8 bases, leaving 5 bases not matched to a gene. The DNA of the CDR3 is TGCGCCAGCAGTTCGGACAGGGGGCAAGGCTACACCTTC. Protein product: CASSSDRGQGYTF.

This clone turned up a few times. The chain links TRBV25-1 to TRBJ1-3, with 7 bases identical to TRBD1. Germline values: CDR1 MGHDK, CDR2 SYGVNS. The V segment lost 5 bases and the J segment 5 bases; nucleotides outside the gene matches: 12. The CDR3 has 16 amino acids. CDR3 loop: CASSPLDRDNRNTIYF. The CDR3 region has the DNA TGTGCCAGCAGTCCCCTAGACAGGGACAACCGAAACACCATATATTTT.

The rearrangement links TRBV5-1 to TRBJ2-5, with 7 bases lining up with TRBD1. Per germline, CDR1 SGHRS and CDR2 YFSETQ. The CDR3 loop spans 15 amino acids. Trimming at V came to 0 bases and at J to 5 bases, leaving 7 bases not matched to a gene. The CDR3 nucleotides read TGCGCCAGCAGCTTGGGGACAGGTCTGGGCGAGACCCAGTACTTC. Protein sequence: CASSLGTGLGETQYF. The full variable domain, in which reference TRBV5-1 and TRBJ2-5 provide the parts outside the CDR3, is KAGVTQTPRYLIKTRGQQVTLSCSPISGHRSVSWYQQTPGQGLQFLFEYFSETQRNKGNFPGRFSGRQFSNSRSEMNVSTLELGDSALYLCASSLGTGLGETQYFGPGTRLLVL.

In this sample, this clone turned up a few times. As DNA, the CDR3 is TGTGCCAGCTCGCAGGGGCTCGATGAGCAGTTCTTC. It codes for CASSQGLDEQFF. The V and J genes are TRBV7-3 and TRBJ2-1; weak D call: TRBD1 (6 bases). The CDR3 sequence is 12 residues long. Trimming removed 8 bases from V and 8 bases from J, with 13 bases in between. Germline CDR1 and CDR2: SGHTA and FQGTGA.

This clone has only a few counts. The chain joins TRBV7-2 to TRBJ2-4; D remains ambiguous. CDR1 is SGHTA, CDR2 FQGNSA, per germline. The CDR3 length is 18 residues. The V end was cut by 4 bases, the J end by 1 base, with 20 bases between. The CDR3 region is CASSSLGSLKGAKNIQYF. CDR3 DNA sequence: TGTGCCAGCAGCTCCTTAGGGTCATTGAAAGGGGCCAAAAACATTCAGTACTTC.